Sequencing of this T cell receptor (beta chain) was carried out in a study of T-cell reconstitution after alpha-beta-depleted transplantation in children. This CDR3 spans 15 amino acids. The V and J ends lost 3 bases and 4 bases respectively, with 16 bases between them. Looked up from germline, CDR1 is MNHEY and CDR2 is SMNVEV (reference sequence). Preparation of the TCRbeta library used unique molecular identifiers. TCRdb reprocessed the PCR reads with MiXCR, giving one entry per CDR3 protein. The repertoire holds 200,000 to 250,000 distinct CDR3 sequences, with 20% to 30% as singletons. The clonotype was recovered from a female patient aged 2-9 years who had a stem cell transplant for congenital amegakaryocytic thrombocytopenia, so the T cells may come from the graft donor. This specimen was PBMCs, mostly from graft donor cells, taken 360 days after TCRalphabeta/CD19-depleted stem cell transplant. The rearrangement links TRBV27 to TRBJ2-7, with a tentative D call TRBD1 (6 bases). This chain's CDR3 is CASSFSPRQVYEQYF. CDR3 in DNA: TGTGCCAGCAGTTTTTCCCCCAGACAGGTTTACGAGCAGTACTTC.